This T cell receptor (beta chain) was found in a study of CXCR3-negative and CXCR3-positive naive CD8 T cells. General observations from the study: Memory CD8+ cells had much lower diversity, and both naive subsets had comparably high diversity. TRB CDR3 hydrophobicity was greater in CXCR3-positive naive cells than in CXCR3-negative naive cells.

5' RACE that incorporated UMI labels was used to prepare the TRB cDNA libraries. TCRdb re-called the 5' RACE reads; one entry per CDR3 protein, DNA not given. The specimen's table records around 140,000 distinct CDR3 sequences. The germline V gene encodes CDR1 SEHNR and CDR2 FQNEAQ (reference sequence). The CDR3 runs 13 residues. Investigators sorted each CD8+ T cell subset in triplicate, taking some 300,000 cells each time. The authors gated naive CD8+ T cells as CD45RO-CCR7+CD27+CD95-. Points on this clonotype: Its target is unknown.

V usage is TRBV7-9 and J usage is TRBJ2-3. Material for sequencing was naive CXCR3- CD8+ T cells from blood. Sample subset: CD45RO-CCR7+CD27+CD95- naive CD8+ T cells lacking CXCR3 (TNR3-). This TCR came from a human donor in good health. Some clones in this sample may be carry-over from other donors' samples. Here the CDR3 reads CASSLGLEDTQYF.